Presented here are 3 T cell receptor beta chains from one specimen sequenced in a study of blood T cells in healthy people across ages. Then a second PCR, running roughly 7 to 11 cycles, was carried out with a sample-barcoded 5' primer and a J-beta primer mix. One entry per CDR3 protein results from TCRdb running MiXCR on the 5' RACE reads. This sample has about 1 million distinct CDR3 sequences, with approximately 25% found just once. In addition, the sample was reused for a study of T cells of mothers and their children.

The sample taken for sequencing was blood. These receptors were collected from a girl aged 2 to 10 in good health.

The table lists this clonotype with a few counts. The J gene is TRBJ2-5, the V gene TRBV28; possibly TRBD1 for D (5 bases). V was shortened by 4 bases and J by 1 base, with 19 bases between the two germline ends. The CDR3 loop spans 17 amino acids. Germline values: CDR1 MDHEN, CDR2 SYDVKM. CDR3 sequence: CASSSPREAFPQETQYF. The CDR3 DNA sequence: TGTGCCAGCAGTTCCCCCAGGGAAGCGTTCCCCCAAGAGACCCAGTACTTC.

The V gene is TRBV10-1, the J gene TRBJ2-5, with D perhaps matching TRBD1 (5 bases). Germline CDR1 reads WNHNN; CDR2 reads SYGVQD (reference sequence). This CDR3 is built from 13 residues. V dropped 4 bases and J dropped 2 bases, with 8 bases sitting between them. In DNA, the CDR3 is TGCGCCAGCAGTGGACAGATACAAGAGACCCAGTACTTC. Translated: CASSGQIQETQYF.

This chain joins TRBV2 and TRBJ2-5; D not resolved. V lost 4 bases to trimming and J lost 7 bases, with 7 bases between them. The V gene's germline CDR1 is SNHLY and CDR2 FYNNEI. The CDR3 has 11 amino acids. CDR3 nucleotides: TGTGCCAGCAGTGCAGGCTCGACCCAGTACTTC. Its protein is CASSAGSTQYF.